This T cell receptor beta chain was sequenced for a study of blood T cell repertoires in COVID-19. Profiled with immunoSEQ multiplex PCR; TCRdb holds only in-frame clones, not every one. The sample lists about 370,000 clones; 75% to 90% were seen once. Looked up from germline, CDR1 is MDHEN and CDR2 is SYDVKM. This CDR3 contains 14 residues. The V end was cut by 2 bases, the J end by 3 bases, with 8 bases between. Sequencing input: PBMCs or T cells enriched from blood (not recorded which). The origin of this receptor is a man younger than 35 who had recovered from COVID-19. The chain recombines TRBV28 with TRBJ1-5; D gene unclear. CDR3 sequence (DNA): TGTGCCAGCAGTTTAACGGGGAACAATCAGCCCCAGCATTTT. It encodes CASSLTGNNQPQHF.